Listed below are T cell receptor beta chains from one sample, sequenced in a study of blood T cell repertoires in COVID-19. Libraries were prepared by immunoSEQ multiplex PCR; TCRdb keeps only in-frame clonotypes and omits some of them. This sample carries more than 45,000 clones, about 89% of them seen once, and the ten largest clones take around a sixth. Sequenced: peripheral blood. The receptors derive from a man between 60 and 75 years old with active or convalescent COVID-19. Each CDR3 is given with its conserved first and last residue. The D gene is left open where the match is weak.

j_call v_call cdr3_length d_call cdr3_aa cdr3_nt
TRBJ2-3 TRBV28 14 NA CASSSLRDTDTQYF TGTGCCAGCAGTTCACTCAGGGACACAGATACGCAGTATTTT
TRBJ1-2 TRBV28 14 NA CASRAGYIDYGYTF TGTGCCAGCAGAGCGGGGTATATTGACTATGGCTACACCTTC
TRBJ1-2 TRBV27 14 NA CASRRGQTGYGYTF TGTGCCAGCCGCAGAGGCCAAACGGGCTATGGCTACACCTTC
TRBJ2-5 TRBV21-1 17 NA CASSRNPGQGPQETQYF TGTGCCAGCAGCAGAAACCCGGGACAGGGGCCCCAAGAGACCCAGTACTTC
TRBJ2-5 TRBV3-1/TRBV3-2 16 TRBD1 CASSQDQGQGEETQYF TGTGCCAGCAGCCAAGATCAGGGACAGGGCGAGGAGACCCAGTACTTC
TRBJ2-7 TRBV5-4 15 TRBD1 CASSLNRGSSYEQYF TGTGCCAGCAGCTTAAACAGGGGCAGCTCCTACGAGCAGTACTTC
TRBJ2-2 TRBV15 16 TRBD2 CATSRVPSGDIGELFF TGTGCCACCAGCAGAGTCCCTAGCGGGGATATCGGGGAGCTGTTTTTT
TRBJ2-3 TRBV2 15 TRBD1 CASKGGQGRTDTQYF TGTGCCAGCAAGGGAGGACAGGGCCGCACAGATACGCAGTATTTT
TRBJ1-1 TRBV7-2 15 NA CASSLKGDSNTEAFF TGTGCCAGCAGCTTAAAAGGGGACTCGAACACTGAAGCTTTCTTT
TRBJ1-3 TRBV7-3 13 NA CASSPQHGNTIYF TGTGCCAGCAGCCCGCAACACGGAAACACCATATATTTT
TRBJ1-6 TRBV28 15 NA CASSPRGGYNSPLHF TGTGCCAGCAGCCCTCGGGGGGGATATAATTCACCCCTCCACTTT
TRBJ2-1 TRBV9 15 NA CASSEGPFHYNEQFF TGTGCCAGCAGCGAGGGGCCCTTCCACTACAATGAGCAGTTCTTC
TRBJ2-6 TRBV13 17 NA CASSRTGVYSGANVLTF TGTGCCAGCAGCCGGACCGGGGTATACTCTGGGGCCAACGTCCTGACTTTC